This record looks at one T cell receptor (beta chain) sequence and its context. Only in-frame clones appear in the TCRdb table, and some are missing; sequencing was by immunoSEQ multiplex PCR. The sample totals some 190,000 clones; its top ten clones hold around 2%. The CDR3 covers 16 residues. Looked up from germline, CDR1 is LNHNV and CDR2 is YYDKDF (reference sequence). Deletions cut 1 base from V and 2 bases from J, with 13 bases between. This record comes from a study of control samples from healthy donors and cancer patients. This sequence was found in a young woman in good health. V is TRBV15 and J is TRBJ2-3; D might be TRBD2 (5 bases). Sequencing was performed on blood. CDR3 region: CATSRGLSGSTDTQYF. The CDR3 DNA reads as TGTGCCACCAGCAGAGGGCTAAGCGGATCCACAGATACGCAGTATTTT.